Presented here are 8 T cell receptor beta chains from one specimen sequenced in a study of blood T cells in healthy people across ages (dated by TCRdb to the mid-2010s). Library construction relied on 5' RACE. These reads were obtained on an Illumina HiSeq 2500. A second about 7 to 12 cycle PCR used a sample-barcoded 5' primer and a J-beta primer mix. TCRdb trimmed public reads at Q25 via fastp, called clones via MiXCR and kept in-frame beta chains. When rows share a CDR3 protein, they turn into one entry using the most common DNA and genes. The sample table contains hundreds of thousands of distinct CDR3 sequences; only one count was recorded for roughly 64% of them. About 20% of the sample goes to the ten largest clones. Sequenced sample: blood. The origin of the receptors is a man aged 25 to 40 in good health.

In its sample, this clonotype was seen a few times. The chain combines TRBV7-2 with TRBJ2-3, with D maybe TRBD2 (6 bases). The CDR3 consists of 15 residues. Trimming shortened V by 0 bases and J by 5 bases, and 12 bases separated the two germline ends. CDR1 and CDR2 (germline): SGHTA, FQGNSA. CDR3 DNA sequence: TGTGCCAGCAGCTTAGCGCGCGGGGCCCAAGATACGCAGTATTTT. As protein: CASSLARGAQDTQYF.

Turning to this clonotype: A single base separates this from a much larger clone, so it may be a read error. J is TRBJ1-2 and V is TRBV7-2; D uncertain. Germline V lookup: CDR1 SGHTA, CDR2 FQGNSA. The CDR3 is 13 amino acids. For the CDR3, the DNA is TGTGCCAGCAGTTTAGACACTAACTATGGCTACACCTTC. Encoded protein: CASSLDTNYGYTF.

The chain is built from TRBV30 and TRBJ2-1; D is unclear. Germline loops: CDR1 GTSNPN, CDR2 SVGIG (reference sequence). The CDR3 runs to 12 residues. V was clipped by 5 bases and J by 8 bases, with 13 bases between them. The CDR3 region is CAWRPSFYEQFF. The CDR3, as DNA: TGTGCCTGGCGACCTAGTTTCTATGAGCAGTTCTTC.

This clonotype has only one observation. This rearrangement joins TRBV7-2 to TRBJ2-2; 7 bases match TRBD1. Germline V gene lookup returns CDR1 SGHTA and CDR2 FQGNSA. V lost 4 bases and J lost 6; bases outside the gene matches: 5. There are 14 residues in the CDR3. Written as DNA, the CDR3 is TGTGCCAGCAGCTACCGACAGGGCCCCGGGGAGCTGTTTTTT. Protein sequence: CASSYRQGPGELFF.

The chain recombines TRBV7-6 with TRBJ2-5; no reliable D call. Gene TRBJ2-7 matches the end of the DNA better, so the J call may be wrong. This CDR3 is built from 11 residues. CDR1 SGHVS and CDR2 FNYEAQ come from the germline V gene. CDR3 sequence reads: CASSNQDEQYF. The CDR3 DNA sequence: TGTGCCAGCAGTAATCAGGACGAGCAGTACTTC.

This chain links TRBV21-1 with TRBJ2-5; whether TRBD2, the table's D call, matches the DNA was not checked. TRBV21-1 is an annotated pseudogene. The CDR3 sequence is 17 residues long. Here the CDR3 DNA reads TGTGCCAGCAGCAATCAGGGACCAGCGGGATACCAAGAGACCCAGTACTTC. It is translated as CASSNQGPAGYQETQYF.

This clonotype was observed a handful of times. The chain links TRBV11-2 to TRBJ1-1; 7 bases line up with TRBD1. The V and J ends lost 9 bases and 2 bases, in that order; junction bases with no gene match: 6. Per the germline V gene, CDR1 is SGHAT and CDR2 is FQNNGV. The CDR3 runs to 13 residues. The CDR3, as DNA: TGTGCCAGTCTCGGGACAGACAACACTGAAGCTTTCTTT. As protein: CASLGTDNTEAFF. The variable domain in full, with the rest retrieved from reference TRBV11-2 and TRBJ1-1, is EAGVAQSPRYKIIEKRQSVAFWCNPISGHATLYWYQQILGQGPKLLIQFQNNGVVDDSQLPKDRFSAERLKGVDSTLKIQPAKLEDSAVYLCASLGTDNTEAFFGQGTRLTVV.

The V and J genes are TRBV6-6 and TRBJ2-1; a weak D match, TRBD2 (5 bases). The CDR3 is made up of 13 amino acids. CDR1 and CDR2 (germline): MNHNY, SVGAGI (reference sequence). V shed 7 bases and J shed 8 bases, with 15 bases lying between them. In DNA form, the CDR3 reads TGTGCCAGCAACCTACTAGAAGTTGATGAGCAGTTCTTC. Its protein is CASNLLEVDEQFF.